A selection of T cell receptor beta chains follows, all from one sample in a study of blood T cell repertoires in COVID-19. Sequencing was performed with immunoSEQ multiplex PCR; in TCRdb, only in-frame clones are kept and a portion is missing. The repertoire holds approximately 120,000 clones, with almost 70% as singletons. The sample taken for sequencing was peripheral blood. The source is a woman aged 70-85 years with acute or convalescent COVID-19. The conserved cysteine and the conserved F or W are not part of the CDR3 here. Fields, in order: V gene, J gene, CDR3 protein.

TRBV19,TRBJ2-2,ASSISRDTGELF
TRBV27,TRBJ2-1,ASSLNPIGGSGDNEQF
TRBV29-1,TRBJ1-3,SVRGTDSGNTIY
TRBV27,TRBJ2-2,ASSLVGTGATGELF
TRBV5-1,TRBJ1-3,ASSEGANSGNTIY
TRBV27,TRBJ1-2,ASSETGHGYT
TRBV19,TRBJ2-7,ASSIVAGREQY
TRBV7-2,TRBJ2-1,ASSIDYYNEQF
TRBV9,TRBJ1-6,ASSAGTLSSPLH
TRBV30,TRBJ2-1,AWRGVSYNEQF
TRBV29-1,TRBJ2-2,SASTGTAPGELF
TRBV6-6,TRBJ1-2,ASRLRTGAKDGYT
TRBV19,TRBJ2-2,ASNLAGTGGTGELF
TRBV12-3/TRBV12-4,TRBJ2-7,ASSGQGPGEQY
TRBV19,TRBJ2-3,ASSVGQGWTDTQY
TRBV7-6,TRBJ2-3,ASSLGGGRTDTQY
TRBV6-4,TRBJ1-2,ASRLGEGYGYT
TRBV5-6,TRBJ2-3,ASRRTSGTNLDTQY
TRBV7-9,TRBJ2-7,ASSFILGEQY
TRBV7-9,TRBJ2-1,ASEIYREGDEQF
TRBV4-1,TRBJ2-5,ASSQPDRGVLETQY
TRBV6-5,TRBJ1-4,ASSYSAGVEKLF
TRBV6-1,TRBJ2-7,ASSEISGGASYGQY
TRBV25-1,TRBJ2-7,ASSHSGSGEQY
TRBV7-9,TRBJ2-7,ASSPSGARGSYEQY
TRBV19,TRBJ2-5,ASSIGTSQGETQY
TRBV5-4,TRBJ1-2,ASSPGGRDYGYT
TRBV12-3/TRBV12-4,TRBJ1-1,ASSLSENTEAF
TRBV20-1,TRBJ2-4,SASDPRDSKNIQY
TRBV5-1,TRBJ2-5,ASSSAGQGGETQY
TRBV19,TRBJ1-2,ASRAAPGQGEGYT
TRBV15,TRBJ1-5,ATSNRVGNQPQH
TRBV24-1,TRBJ2-3,ATSDFGRTGDTDTQY
TRBV5-4,TRBJ1-2,ASSSTGFGYT
TRBV6-5,TRBJ1-4,ASSYTSNEKLF